These 9 T cell receptor beta chains share one sample of origin, sequenced in a study of CD8+ T cells in alopecia areata. Treatment indicated: oral pan-JAK inhibitor, 5-10 mg twice daily. Sequencing used cDNA as its template, made by extracting RNA and reverse transcribing it. TCRdb keeps only in-frame clones here, not all; method: immunoSEQ multiplex PCR. The sample lists over 150,000 clones, roughly 50% occurring once. Sequenced here: CD8+ T cells sorted from blood, sampled at week 24, from a patient treated with tofacitinib. Receptor source: a human donor with alopecia areata.

This clone was observed once. V is TRBV18 and J is TRBJ2-5; perhaps TRBD2 as D (5 bases). The germline V and J ends were trimmed by 3 bases and 4 bases, with 27 bases remaining between them. This CDR3 is 19 amino acids long. Germline V gene sequence: CDR1 KGHSH, CDR2 LQKENI. The chain's CDR3 is CASSPEVAQAPADPETQYF. CDR3 nucleotide sequence: TGTGCCAGCTCACCGGAGGTGGCGCAGGCCCCCGCAGACCCAGAGACCCAGTACTTC.

This sequence joins TRBV18 and TRBJ2-1; D uncertain. CDR3 length: 14 amino acids. Germline V gives CDR1 KGHSH, CDR2 LQKENI. Deletions cut 8 bases from V and 3 bases from J, with 14 bases between. The CDR3 reads CASTRREIYNEQFF. The CDR3 DNA is TGTGCCAGCACACGTCGAGAGATCTACAATGAGCAGTTCTTC.

The chain links TRBV30 to TRBJ2-3; D gene ambiguous. The length of the CDR3 is 11 residues. V shed 2 bases and J shed 6 bases, with 6 bases lying between them. Per germline, CDR1 GTSNPN and CDR2 SVGIG (reference sequence). DNA of the CDR3: TGTGCCTGGAGTCCCGGGGATACGCAGTATTTT. This translates into CAWSPGDTQYF.

This clone has just a few counts. The chain uses TRBV19 and TRBJ1-5; TRBD1 matches at 8 bases. CDR3 size: 13 residues. In germline, CDR1 is LNHDA, CDR2 SQIVND (reference sequence). The V and J ends lost 5 bases and 5 bases, in that order; junction bases with no gene match: 2. The CDR3 loop is CASSVTGDQPQHF. In DNA, the CDR3 is TGTGCCAGTAGTGTGACAGGGGATCAGCCCCAGCATTTT.

This clone has more than one count but fewer than ten. V usage is TRBV10-3 and J usage is TRBJ2-5; D unresolved. The CDR3 sequence is 11 residues long. Per the germline V gene, CDR1 is ENHRY and CDR2 is SYGVKD. Trimming left V 7 bases short and J 5 bases short, with 8 bases between. DNA of the CDR3: TGTGCCATCATGGGCAGGGAGACCCAGTACTTC. Encoded protein: CAIMGRETQYF.

J is TRBJ1-5 and V is TRBV27, with D possibly TRBD1 on 5 matching bases. V shed 4 bases and J shed 6 bases, with 10 bases lying between them. This CDR3 has 13 residues. Germline loops: CDR1 MNHEY, CDR2 SMNVEV (reference sequence). The CDR3 DNA reads TGTGCCAGCAGTTCAGGGTGGGGTCAGCCCCAGCATTTT. As protein: CASSSGWGQPQHF.

This clone appeared once. The rearrangement joins TRBV9 to TRBJ1-2; TRBD1 matches 8 bases. V dropped 6 bases and J dropped 7; count of bases not matched to a gene: 17. The CDR3 length is 16 residues. Germline-derived CDR1 and CDR2 are SGDLS and YYNGEE. The CDR3 DNA reads as TGTGCCAGCACCCTGGGCACCCAGGGGGCGCGGTTTGGCTACACCTTC. Protein product: CASTLGTQGARFGYTF.

The J gene is TRBJ2-7, the V gene TRBV4-1; 8 positions match TRBD2. The CDR3 spans 15 residues. Germline V lookup: CDR1 MGHRA, CDR2 YSYEKL. The junction had 5 bases not matched to a gene; V was cut back by 1 base and J by 3 bases. Here the CDR3 reads CASSQGTSRNYEQYF. DNA for the CDR3: TGCGCCAGCAGCCAAGGGACTAGCCGTAACTACGAGCAGTACTTC.

The chain has TRBV30 and TRBJ2-3, with D perhaps matching TRBD2 (6 bases). V lost 7 bases and J lost 8, with 16 bases in between. Germline V gene sequence: CDR1 GTSNPN, CDR2 SVGIG (reference sequence). The CDR3 runs 12 residues. The CDR3 coding sequence is TGTGCCTTGACTAGTTTCGACGGTACGCAGTATTTT. It yields the protein CALTSFDGTQYF.